This TCR beta chain was observed in a study of blood T cell repertoires in COVID-19. In the authors' workflow: Researchers report that nucleated cell counts were estimated from reference gene primer amplification. Clones were sequenced by immunoSEQ multiplex PCR, and TCRdb holds only the in-frame ones, with some missing. V, J and clone size were drawn from that table, and D and trimming were deduced from the DNA. This sample carries about 160,000 clones, roughly 88% of them seen once, and the ten largest clones take roughly 2.1%. About this clone itself: Germline and junction disagree at one end, which may indicate a read error.

The source is a man younger than 35 with acute or convalescent COVID-19. Source material: peripheral blood.

In DNA form, the CDR3 reads TGCAGCGTTGCGGAGGGGAGAAGCTTC. Encoded protein: CSVAEGRSF. This sequence joins TRBV29-1 and TRBJ1-2; the D gene is possibly TRBD1 (5 bases). This CDR3 contains 9 residues. Germline lookup yields CDR1 SQVTM and CDR2 ANQGSEA.